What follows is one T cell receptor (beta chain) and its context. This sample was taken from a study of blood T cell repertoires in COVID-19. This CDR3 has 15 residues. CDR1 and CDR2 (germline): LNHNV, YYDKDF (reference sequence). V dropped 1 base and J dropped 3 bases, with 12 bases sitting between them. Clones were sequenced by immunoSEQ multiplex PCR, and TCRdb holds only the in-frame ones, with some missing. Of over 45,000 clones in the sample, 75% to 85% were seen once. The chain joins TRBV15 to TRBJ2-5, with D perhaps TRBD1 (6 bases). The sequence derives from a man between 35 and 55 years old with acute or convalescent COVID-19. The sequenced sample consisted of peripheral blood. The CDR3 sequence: CATSRVGTPEETQYF. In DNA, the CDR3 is TGTGCCACCAGCAGAGTGGGGACACCAGAAGAGACCCAGTACTTC.